This TCR beta chain came from a study of CD8 T cells in ankylosing spondylitis. Overall study findings and caveats: Earlier literature documents some of the motif variants in reactive arthritis synovial fluid and blood. A TCR beta motif of about 8 highly homologous variants appeared characteristic of ankylosing spondylitis blood. Disease-linked clones displayed a CD8+ phenotype and appeared relatively rarely in peripheral blood. There was reportedly significant enrichment of clones that were disease-linked in matched ankylosing spondylitis synovial fluid.

Researchers built TCR beta libraries using quantitative 5'-RACE with molecular barcodes. One entry per CDR3 protein results from TCRdb running MiXCR on the 5' RACE reads. The table shows about 390,000 distinct CDR3 sequences, with 20% to 25% occurring only once. Germline V gene data show CDR1 as SQVTM and CDR2 as ANQGSEA. Unmatched junction bases numbered 7, after V lost 6 bases and J lost 0 bases. This CDR3 comprises 15 residues. Turning to this clonotype: What it binds is not known.

Sequencing input: blood, either unsorted or a sorted T cell fraction (not recorded which). This clonotype was obtained from a male donor with ankylosing spondylitis. The chain links TRBV29-1 to TRBJ1-4, with 7 bases identical to TRBD1. CDR3 residues: CSVTGVPPTNEKLFF. The CDR3 coding sequence is TGCAGCGTAACAGGGGTCCCCCCAACTAATGAAAAACTGTTTTTT.